This TCR beta chain was identified in a study of cytomegalovirus exposure and HLA in healthy donors. This clone appeared a single time. The antigen is unknown. Study results and caveats: By a later analysis, the bulk of CMV-associated TCR beta chains appeared HLA-restricted. Reportedly, TCR beta sequences accurately predicted HLA-A and HLA-B alleles in most subjects. Per a prior analysis, the majority of TCR beta V segments were productive roughly 87% or roughly 30% of the time.

Germline loops: CDR1 SGHTA, CDR2 FQGNSA. This CDR3 region has 17 residues. The V end lost 0 bases, the J end lost 2 bases, and 14 bases lay between the germline ends. With 60 Vbeta and 13 Jbeta primers, the PCR was carried out. The repertoire was sequenced with immunoSEQ multiplex PCR; TCRdb's copy has only in-frame clones and lacks some. The data hold 110,000 to 150,000 clones, with around two thirds observed a single time. V and J are TRBV7-2 and TRBJ1-3; tentative D call: TRBD1 (5 bases). Sequenced material: PBMCs. The sequence was obtained from a man younger than 30 in good health and CMV-seropositive. This CDR3 reads CASSLAFDRAAGNTIYF. The CDR3 coding sequence is TGTGCCAGCAGCTTAGCGTTCGACAGAGCCGCTGGAAACACCATATATTTT.